This TCR beta chain is from a study of T-cell memory formation after mild COVID-19. Study-level findings and limits: Whereas later expanders leaned CD4+, clones contracting day 15 to 85 showed a balanced CD4/CD8 makeup.

Sample barcodes and UMIs were carried by the TCR alpha and TCR beta cDNA libraries that 5'RACE generated with constant-segment primers. Via MiXCR, TCRdb re-called the 5' RACE reads, giving one row per CDR3 protein. Of 350,000 to 450,000 distinct CDR3 sequences in the sample, approximately 25% were seen once. Germline V gene data show CDR1 as SQVTM and CDR2 as ANQGSEA. This CDR3 contains 11 residues. V was cut by 3 bases and J by 7 bases, with 6 bases left in between. Only one count was recorded for this clonotype. Its antigen remains unidentified. This chain uses TRBV29-1 with TRBJ1-4; the D is unclear. The sequencing sample was made of PBMCs or a T cell subset sorted from them (not recorded which). The TCR was taken from an adult woman who had mild COVID-19 (a few samples of this study predate the infection). Cell type and time point are not known. The CDR3 DNA sequence: TGCAGCGTTGAGTCTACTGAAAAACTGTTTTTT. Translation: CSVESTEKLFF.